The 11 T cell receptor beta chains given below trace back to one sample, sequenced in a study of blood T cell repertoires in COVID-19. Here immunoSEQ multiplex PCR was the method, and the copy in TCRdb shows in-frame clones only, minus some. The table lists about 240,000 clones, roughly 89% of them singletons. Sequencing used PBMCs or T cells enriched from blood (not recorded which). Every receptor here comes from a woman aged 25 to 39 with acute COVID-19.

CDR3 nucleotide sequence: TGTGCCAGCAGTCGACAGGGGGTGGTCGTAGCTTTCTTT. Translated, it gives CASSRQGVVVAFF. The chain employs TRBV7-9 and TRBJ1-1, with TRBD1 identical over 9 bases. The CDR3 contains 13 residues. Losses at the gene ends were 6 bases for V and 10 bases for J; bases not matched to a gene: 9. CDR1 is SEHNR and CDR2 is FQNEAQ in the germline V gene (reference sequence).

The CDR3 reads CASMGRDDQPQHF. The CDR3 DNA follows: TGCGCCAGCATGGGGCGGGACGATCAGCCCCAGCATTTT. The chain employs TRBV10-2 and TRBJ1-5, with a possible D match to TRBD1 (5 bases). This CDR3 contains 13 residues. Germline V gene data show CDR1 as WSHSY and CDR2 as SAAADI. V was trimmed by 7 bases and J by 5 bases, leaving 12 bases between them.

This chain joins TRBV4-1 and TRBJ2-5; 9 bases match TRBD2. J gave up 1 base and V 4 bases, and 13 bases lay outside the gene matches. CDR3 length: 18 residues. Germline loops: CDR1 MGHRA, CDR2 YSYEKL. The CDR3 coding sequence is TGCGCCAGCAGCCGGAACCCATTAACTAGCGGGTCCCAAGAGACCCAGTACTTC. Translated: CASSRNPLTSGSQETQYF.

This sequence joins TRBV7-9 and TRBJ1-2; possibly TRBD1 for D (5 bases). V was trimmed by 0 bases and J by 1 base, leaving 9 bases between them. The CDR3 loop spans 15 amino acids. Germline-derived CDR1 and CDR2 are SEHNR and FQNEAQ (reference sequence). The CDR3 loop is CASSLASGGNYGYTF. The CDR3 DNA is TGTGCCAGCAGCTTAGCGTCGGGGGGTAACTATGGCTACACCTTC. The whole variable domain, remainder taken from reference TRBV7-9 and TRBJ1-2, is DTGVSQNPRHKITKRGQNVTFRCDPISEHNRLYWYRQTLGQGPEFLTYFQNEAQLEKSRLLSDRFSAERPKGSFSTLEIQRTEQGDSAMYLCASSLASGGNYGYTFGSGTRLTVV.

Comment on this clone: Germline and junction disagree at one end, which may indicate a read error. This chain uses TRBV10-2 with TRBJ1-1, with TRBD1 matching over 9 bases. The germline CDR1 and CDR2 sequences are WSHSY and SAAADI. CDR3 length: 13 amino acids. CDR3 protein: CASTEGQGSEAFF. The CDR3 DNA reads as TGCGCCAGCACTGAGGGACAGGGAAGTGAAGCTTTCTTT.

The rearrangement uses TRBV9 and TRBJ2-7; TRBD2 matches 8 bases. CDR3 length equals 14 residues. In germline, CDR1 is SGDLS, CDR2 YYNGEE. Losses at the gene ends were 3 bases for V and 6 bases for J; bases not matched to a gene: 8. In nucleotides, the CDR3 is TGTGCCAGCAGCGCCCTCGGGGGGGCCGGCGAGCAGTACTTC. Translation: CASSALGGAGEQYF.

V gene TRBV13 combines with J gene TRBJ2-7; D gene uncertain. The CDR3 runs to 12 residues. From germline, CDR1 is PRHDT and CDR2 FYEKMQ (reference sequence). Trimming took 3 bases from V and 2 from J, leaving 5 bases between them. CDR3 in DNA: TGTGCCAGCAGCTTTCAGACCTACGAGCAGTACTTC. It is translated as CASSFQTYEQYF.

V usage is TRBV7-8 and J usage is TRBJ2-7, with 8 bases identical to TRBD1. Trimming removed 1 base from V and 0 bases from J; junction bases left unmatched: 5. Germline lookup yields CDR1 SGHVS and CDR2 FQNEAQ. This CDR3 is built from 16 residues. Written as DNA, the CDR3 is TGTGCCAGCAGCTTAGGGGACAGGTTAGTCTCCTACGAGCAGTACTTC. The encoded protein is CASSLGDRLVSYEQYF. The variable domain in full, with the rest retrieved from reference TRBV7-8 and TRBJ2-7, is GAGVSQSPRYKVAKRGQDVALRCDPISGHVSLFWYQQALGQGPEFLTYFQNEAQLDKSGLPSDRFFAERPEGSVSTLKIQRTQQEDSAVYLCASSLGDRLVSYEQYFGPGTRLTVT.

The rearrangement joins TRBV4-1 to TRBJ2-6; D call uncertain. V gave up 5 bases and J gave up 0 bases, with 17 bases separating them. This CDR3 has 18 amino acids. Germline CDR1 MGHRA, CDR2 YSYEKL. Here the CDR3 reads CASSVRSHSSSGANVLTF. The CDR3 DNA is TGCGCCAGCAGCGTCCGATCCCACAGCAGCTCTGGGGCCAACGTCCTGACTTTC.

This sequence joins TRBV2 and TRBJ1-5; tentatively, D is TRBD1 (6 bases). Trimming stripped 4 bases from V and 5 bases from J, with 12 bases between. The CDR3 has 14 residues. Germline lookup yields CDR1 SNHLY and CDR2 FYNNEI. The CDR3 DNA reads as TGTGCCAGCAGTGGTACAGGGAGCGATCAGCCCCAGCATTTT. Translated, it gives CASSGTGSDQPQHF.

The chain joins TRBV10-1 to TRBJ2-2; perhaps TRBD1 as D (5 bases). The CDR3 extends over 16 amino acids. V was shortened by 0 bases and J by 2 bases, with 10 bases between the two germline ends. The germline gives CDR1 WNHNN, CDR2 SYGVQD (reference sequence). The DNA of the CDR3 is TGCGCCAGCAGTGAGTCTACAGGACGAAACACCGGGGAGCTGTTTTTT. Translation: CASSESTGRNTGELFF.